This T cell receptor beta chain was found in a study of blood T cell repertoires in COVID-19. Trimming removed 0 bases from V and 2 bases from J, with 22 bases in between. The V gene's germline CDR1 is LGHDT and CDR2 YNNKEL (reference sequence). This CDR3 is built from 20 residues. Using immunoSEQ multiplex PCR, the repertoire was profiled, and TCRdb retains in-frame clones only, with some absent. The sample records some 120,000 clones, about nine tenths being singletons. Sample: peripheral blood. This TCR derives from a human donor with active COVID-19. The donor label of this sample is uncertain. This chain links TRBV3-1 (or the pseudogene TRBV3-2) with TRBJ2-2; possibly TRBD1 for D (5 bases). CDR3 loop: CASSQDSYRPTRINTGELFF. The CDR3 DNA is TGTGCCAGCAGCCAAGATAGTTACAGGCCAACCCGGATAAACACCGGGGAGCTGTTTTTT.